Shown below are 16 T cell receptor beta chains from a single sample sequenced in a study of T cell repertoires in cytomegalovirus infection. TCRdb recomputed calls from the reads with MiXCR, one row per CDR3 protein. The sample lists fewer than 700,000 distinct CDR3 sequences, 20% to 30% seen once, with 8% in the top ten. Material: CD8+ T cells from PBMCs. The receptor set was obtained from a human donor in good health (CMV status not recorded). Some clones in this sample may be carry-over from other donors' samples.

The chain is built from TRBV4-2 and TRBJ2-3; D remains unclear. Trimming took 0 bases from V and 2 from J, leaving 6 bases between them. The CDR3 consists of 14 residues. The germline gives CDR1 LGHNA, CDR2 YNFKEQ. In nucleotides, the CDR3 is TGTGCCAGCAGCCAAGAGGAAGTCACAGATACGCAGTATTTT. It encodes CASSQEEVTDTQYF.

The V gene is TRBV4-1, the J gene TRBJ1-5; D is uncertain. This CDR3 is built from 14 residues. Germline-derived CDR1 and CDR2 are MGHRA and YSYEKL. Trimming cost V 3 bases and J 1 base, with 7 bases left between them. Here the CDR3 reads CASSHTVSNQPQHF. The CDR3 nucleotides read TGCGCCAGCAGCCACACGGTCAGCAATCAGCCCCAGCATTTT.

The rearrangement joins TRBV7-9 to TRBJ2-1; D unclear. Germline CDR1 and CDR2: SEHNR and FQNEAQ (reference sequence). V was shortened by 5 bases and J by 2 bases, with 7 bases between the two germline ends. This CDR3 contains 13 residues. CDR3 coding DNA: TGTGCCAGCAGCCATCCCACCTACAATGAGCAGTTCTTC. Its protein product is CASSHPTYNEQFF.

This clonotype was seen only a few times. An end of the junction differs from the germline gene, which may be a read error. The chain is built from TRBV7-9 and TRBJ2-1; D is undetermined. Germline-derived CDR1 and CDR2 are SEHNR and FQNEAQ (reference sequence). The CDR3 loop spans 14 amino acids. The CDR3, as DNA: TGTGCCAGCAGCTTAGCAAACTCCAACAATGAGCAGTTCTTC. Translated: CASSLANSNNEQFF.

The chain employs TRBV6-6 and TRBJ2-2; D might be TRBD1 (6 bases). This CDR3 contains 15 residues. Trimming took off 7 bases at V and 4 bases at J, with 16 bases between the two ends. CDR1 and CDR2 (germline): MNHNY, SVGAGI (reference sequence). The CDR3 nucleotides read TGTGCCAGCACCCCCTGGAGAGGGGGCACCGGGGAGCTGTTTTTT. Its protein is CASTPWRGGTGELFF.

The rearrangement uses TRBV4-1 and TRBJ1-1; D is unresolved. The V gene's germline CDR1 is MGHRA and CDR2 YSYEKL. The CDR3 loop spans 14 amino acids. V was pared by 1 base and J by 8 bases, with 14 bases between. The CDR3 DNA sequence: TGCGCCAGCAGCCAAGTCCAACTGGGTACCGAAGCTTTCTTT. Its translation is CASSQVQLGTEAFF.

This clonotype was counted between two and nine times. The genes are TRBV5-4 and TRBJ1-2; weak D call: TRBD1 (5 bases). The CDR3 is made up of 16 amino acids. With 2 bases removed from V and 8 bases from J, the gap between germline ends came to 22 bases. The germline V gene encodes CDR1 SGHNT and CDR2 YYREEE (reference sequence). CDR3 sequence reads: CASSFYYPIRDEGYTF. CDR3 bases: TGTGCCAGCAGCTTTTATTATCCCATCCGGGACGAGGGCTACACCTTC.

This CDR3 is CSVADRGLDYGYTF. In DNA, the CDR3 is TGCAGCGTTGCGGACAGGGGGCTCGACTATGGCTACACCTTC. The chain uses TRBV29-1 and TRBJ1-2, with TRBD1 identical over 11 bases. Germline loops: CDR1 SQVTM, CDR2 ANQGSEA. With 4 bases clipped from V and 3 bases from J, the junction kept 4 bases outside the gene matches. The CDR3 totals 14 residues.

The chain has TRBV29-1 and TRBJ2-1; 7 nucleotides align to TRBD2. Germline CDR1 SQVTM, CDR2 ANQGSEA. Germline trimming cut 6 bases from V and 10 bases from J; bases unmatched to any gene: 3. The CDR3 is made up of 10 amino acids. The CDR3 loop is CSVGGPEQFF. CDR3 sequence (DNA): TGCAGCGTGGGAGGGCCGGAGCAGTTCTTC.

The chain links TRBV6-6 to TRBJ1-2; no definite D call. The CDR3 totals 8 residues. The V and J ends lost 5 bases and 12 bases respectively, with 4 bases between them. Germline CDR1 MNHNY, CDR2 SVGAGI (reference sequence). The CDR3 DNA follows: TGTGCCAGCAGTGGGGACACCTTC. Amino acid sequence: CASSGDTF.

This clonotype has a count of ten or more. This rearrangement joins TRBV6-2 or TRBV6-3 to TRBJ2-1; TRBD2 aligns across 7 bases. CDR1 MNHEY and CDR2 SVGEGT come from the germline V gene. The CDR3 loop spans 14 amino acids. The trim removed 6 bases at V and 0 bases at J, leaving 2 bases unmatched. The DNA for the CDR3 is TGTGCCAGCAGCGGGGGGAGCTCCTACAATGAGCAGTTCTTC. Its translation is CASSGGSSYNEQFF.

This clonotype showed up many times. V is TRBV7-8 and J is TRBJ2-1, with 7 bases that match TRBD2. Trimming cost V 5 bases and J 4 bases; bases outside gene matches: 11. Germline values: CDR1 SGHVS, CDR2 FQNEAQ. This CDR3 spans 16 amino acids. CDR3 DNA: TGTGCCAGCAGCATGGAACCGGGACTAAGATACAATGAGCAGTTCTTC. It yields the protein CASSMEPGLRYNEQFF.

The chain joins TRBV5-6 to TRBJ1-1; 7 positions match TRBD1. CDR3 length equals 12 residues. Trimming removed 3 bases from V and 8 bases from J; junction bases left unmatched: 4. The germline V gene encodes CDR1 SGHDT and CDR2 YYEEEE. The CDR3 reads CASSYRDSEAFF. The CDR3 region has the DNA TGTGCCAGCAGCTATCGGGACAGCGAAGCTTTCTTT.

This clonotype has only one observation. The rearrangement uses TRBV27 and TRBJ2-5; weak D call: TRBD1 (5 bases). Germline V gene sequence: CDR1 MNHEY, CDR2 SMNVEV (reference sequence). V was shortened by 2 bases and J by 5 bases, with 15 bases between the two germline ends. CDR3 size: 15 residues. CDR3 amino acids: CASSLRGRVGETQYF. The CDR3 DNA is TGTGCCAGCAGTTTAAGGGGCAGGGTGGGGGAGACCCAGTACTTC.

The rearrangement links TRBV4-3 to TRBJ2-2, with D hard to call. Trimming cost V 0 bases and J 2 bases, with 7 bases left between them. The germline gives CDR1 LGHNA, CDR2 YSLEER. The CDR3 totals 15 residues. The CDR3 spells CASSQETPNTGELFF. For the CDR3, the DNA is TGCGCCAGCAGCCAAGAAACCCCTAACACCGGGGAGCTGTTTTTT.

The gene calls are TRBV18 and TRBJ1-1; D is uncertain. The length of the CDR3 is 13 residues. Trimming took off 6 bases at V and 1 base at J, with 9 bases between the two ends. Germline V gene lookup returns CDR1 KGHSH and CDR2 LQKENI. The DNA for the CDR3 is TGTGCCAGCTCGGCCGGGTCGAACACTGAAGCTTTCTTT. Residues: CASSAGSNTEAFF.